Below are 31 T cell receptor beta chains sequenced from a single sample in a study of naive and memory T cell subsets. Ligated cDNA underwent four rounds of PCR with nested alpha and beta constant region primers and SP2. In TCRdb, the UMI-ligation and nested PCR reads were re-called with MiXCR into one record per CDR3 protein. This sample has approximately 22,000 distinct CDR3 sequences; roughly 6% occur once, and the top ten carry over 5%. Treatment described: skin biopsy from PPD injection site in Mantoux-positive individual. An oligonucleotide containing a UMI was ligated to the 3' end of TCR cDNA. This material consisted of skin, taken from a tuberculin skin test site. These receptors all stem from an adult in good health.

Many counts were recorded for this clonotype. The chain links TRBV20-1 to TRBJ2-7; TRBD2 matches 9 bases. With 6 bases clipped from V and 7 bases from J, the junction kept 10 bases outside the gene matches. Germline loops: CDR1 DFQATT, CDR2 SNEGSKA (reference sequence). The CDR3 length is 13 residues. CDR3: CSALFPAGGEQYF. CDR3 sequence (DNA): TGCAGTGCCCTTTTTCCAGCGGGAGGAGAGCAGTACTTC.

This clonotype was seen repeatedly, ten times or more. This chain joins TRBV29-1 and TRBJ2-1; D gene ambiguous. Germline-derived CDR1 and CDR2 are SQVTM and ANQGSEA. V shed 3 bases and J shed 5 bases, with 8 bases lying between them. This CDR3 region has 12 residues. The CDR3 is CSVEFWDNEQFF. CDR3 DNA sequence: TGCAGCGTTGAGTTTTGGGACAATGAGCAGTTCTTC.

This clonotype was counted many times. This chain links TRBV7-9 with TRBJ2-2; D not certain. V shed 5 bases and J shed 6 bases, with 10 bases lying between them. The CDR3 runs 13 residues. Germline lookup yields CDR1 SEHNR and CDR2 FQNEAQ (reference sequence). The CDR3 is CASSQYGAGELFF. The CDR3 region has the DNA TGTGCCAGCAGCCAATACGGCGCCGGGGAGCTGTTTTTT.

This clonotype was detected ten times or more. This chain uses TRBV29-1 with TRBJ2-7; maybe TRBD2 (6 bases). Germline V gene lookup returns CDR1 SQVTM and CDR2 ANQGSEA. There are 12 residues in the CDR3. Trimming left V 3 bases short and J 2 bases short, with 8 bases between. Here the CDR3 DNA reads TGCAGCGTTGAGCGGGGCCCCTACGAGCAGTACTTC. It is translated as CSVERGPYEQYF.

This clonotype was detected ten times or more. The rearrangement uses TRBV18 and TRBJ2-1; 8 nucleotides agree with TRBD2. The CDR3 is made up of 13 amino acids. CDR1 and CDR2 from the germline V gene are KGHSH and LQKENI. V dropped 2 bases and J dropped 12; count of bases not matched to a gene: 6. The CDR3 protein is CASSPNAGGGQFF. The CDR3 bases are TGTGCCAGCTCACCAAACGCGGGAGGTGGGCAGTTCTTC.

This clonotype was counted between two and nine times. V and J are TRBV11-2 and TRBJ2-5; 13 bases line up with TRBD2. V lost 5 bases, J lost 4 bases, and 7 bases stayed unmatched. The length of the CDR3 is 16 residues. CDR1 is SGHAT, CDR2 FQNNGV, per germline. In DNA, the CDR3 is TGTGCCAGCAGCGCCCCGGGACTAGCGGGAAGAGAGACCCAGTACTTC. Its protein product is CASSAPGLAGRETQYF.

At least ten counts were recorded for this clonotype. The J gene is TRBJ2-5, the V gene TRBV7-9, with D hard to call. This CDR3 has 13 residues. Germline lookup yields CDR1 SEHNR and CDR2 FQNEAQ (reference sequence). Trimming took off 5 bases at V and 4 bases at J, with 11 bases between the two ends. The CDR3 sequence is CASSRAIGETQYF. CDR3 sequence (DNA): TGTGCCAGCAGCCGTGCGATCGGAGAGACCCAGTACTTC.

This clonotype was found many times. V gene TRBV3-1 combines with J gene TRBJ2-5, with unresolved D. Trimming left V 2 bases short and J 1 base short, with 14 bases between. CDR1 and CDR2 from the germline V gene are LGHDT and YNNKEL (reference sequence). The CDR3 extends over 16 amino acids. The chain's CDR3 is CASSQWSTAPQETQYF. The CDR3, as DNA: TGTGCCAGCAGCCAATGGTCGACCGCCCCCCAAGAGACCCAGTACTTC.

This clonotype was seen at least ten times. The genes are TRBV7-9 and TRBJ1-1; D possibly corresponds to TRBD1 (5 bases). The CDR3 sequence is 14 residues long. V was clipped by 5 bases and J by 5 bases, with 15 bases between them. The germline V gene has CDR1 SEHNR and CDR2 FQNEAQ (reference sequence). As DNA, the CDR3 is TGTGCCAGCAGCCGGCCGCCTAGGGGTACTGAAGCTTTCTTT. This sequence encodes CASSRPPRGTEAFF. The full variable domain, rest sourced from reference TRBV7-9 and TRBJ1-1, is DTGVSQNPRHKITKRGQNVTFRCDPISEHNRLYWYRQTLGQGPEFLTYFQNEAQLEKSRLLSDRFSAERPKGSFSTLEIQRTEQGDSAMYLCASSRPPRGTEAFFGQGTRLTVV.

This clonotype was counted at least ten times. V and J are TRBV5-1 and TRBJ2-3, with D perhaps TRBD2 (6 bases). CDR3 length equals 16 residues. Trimming took 6 bases from V and 2 from J, leaving 19 bases between them. Looked up from germline, CDR1 is SGHRS and CDR2 is YFSETQ. CDR3 residues: CASKRLYGSDTDTQYF. The DNA for the CDR3 is TGCGCCAGCAAGAGGTTGTACGGGAGTGACACAGATACGCAGTATTTT.

This clonotype has at least ten counts. This chain connects TRBV19 to TRBJ2-1; D remains unclear. This CDR3 has 16 residues. V dropped 2 bases and J dropped 1 base, with 12 bases sitting between them. Per germline, CDR1 LNHDA and CDR2 SQIVND (reference sequence). The CDR3 DNA sequence: TGTGCCAGTAGTATATTCGGGTCCCAATCCTACAATGAGCAGTTCTTC. Its translation is CASSIFGSQSYNEQFF.

The sample holds many counts of this clonotype. V and J are TRBV9 and TRBJ1-1; D gene uncertain. The CDR3 is 14 residues long. The germline CDR1 and CDR2 sequences are SGDLS and YYNGEE. The V end lost 0 bases, the J end lost 1 base, and 7 bases lay between the germline ends. The CDR3, as DNA: TGTGCCAGCAGCGTAGCTGTCGAGAACACTGAAGCTTTCTTT. It encodes CASSVAVENTEAFF.

The table lists this clonotype with a count of one. A much larger clone lies a single base off, so this may be a read error. This likely comes from a read error, as the CDR3 has no conserved phenylalanine or tryptophan at its end. The chain joins TRBV6-4 to TRBJ2-3; unclear D gene. Trimming pared 4 bases from V and 2 bases from J, leaving 7 bases between. Germline CDR1 is MRHNA and CDR2 is SNTAGT. The CDR3 spans 13 residues. CDR3 bases: TGTGCCAGCAGTGTTTCTAACACAGATACGCAGTATTCT. This encodes CASSVSNTDTQYS.

This clonotype has just a few counts. V and J are TRBV20-1 and TRBJ1-1, with D uncertain. V was cut by 6 bases and J by 1 base, with 12 bases left in between. Germline lookup yields CDR1 DFQATT and CDR2 SNEGSKA (reference sequence). The CDR3 covers 13 residues. The CDR3 nucleotides read TGCAGTGCCCTCCCGGCAACGAACACTGAAGCTTTCTTT. It encodes CSALPATNTEAFF.

Worth noting for this clonotype: A read error may be the cause here, since a much bigger clone is one base away. The chain combines TRBV6-1 with TRBJ2-2, with 7 bases matching TRBD1. With 9 bases clipped from V and 0 bases from J, the junction kept 7 bases outside the gene matches. This CDR3 is built from 15 residues. Germline V lookup: CDR1 MNHNS, CDR2 SASEGT. CDR3 region: CASSPGQPNTGELFF. The CDR3 DNA follows: TGTGCCAGTTCCCCGGGACAGCCGAACACCGGGGAGCTGTTTTTT.

The chain recombines TRBV20-1 with TRBJ2-6; 8 nucleotides agree with TRBD1. CDR1 DFQATT and CDR2 SNEGSKA come from the germline V gene (reference sequence). The junction had 8 bases not matched to a gene; V was cut back by 5 bases and J by 2 bases. CDR3 length equals 16 residues. CDR3 sequence (DNA): TGCAGTGCTCGAGGACAGGGCGCCCCTGGGGCCAACGTCCTGACTTTC. It codes for CSARGQGAPGANVLTF.

This clonotype was seen many times. The V and J genes are TRBV28 and TRBJ2-5; tentatively, D is TRBD2 (5 bases). CDR1 and CDR2 (germline): MDHEN, SYDVKM. With 3 bases removed from V and 7 bases from J, the gap between germline ends came to 12 bases. CDR3 length: 13 amino acids. The CDR3 DNA sequence: TGTGCCAGCAGTTTGTCGGGCGCGGGGACCCAGTACTTC. This codes for CASSLSGAGTQYF.

This clonotype was observed many times. The V call is TRBV11-1, the J call TRBJ2-6, with D possibly matching TRBD1 (5 bases). Germline CDR1 reads SGHAT; CDR2 reads FQDESV (reference sequence). The length of the CDR3 is 15 residues. V was clipped by 7 bases and J by 1 base, with 11 bases between them. The CDR3 coding sequence is TGTGCCAGCACGTGGCAGGGTTCTGGGGCCAACGTCCTGACTTTC. This gives the protein CASTWQGSGANVLTF.

This clonotype was found many times. This chain connects TRBV4-2 to TRBJ2-3; 12 bases fit TRBD2. The CDR3 length is 16 residues. Germline loops: CDR1 LGHNA, CDR2 YNFKEQ. V lost 4 bases to trimming and J lost 2 bases; unmatched junction nucleotides: 4. CDR3 sequence: CASSPTSGGNTDTQYF. The DNA of the CDR3 is TGTGCCAGCAGCCCAACTAGCGGGGGGAACACAGATACGCAGTATTTT.

This clonotype was detected only a few times. The chain uses TRBV7-2 and TRBJ2-2; D uncertain. This CDR3 spans 13 amino acids. Germline CDR1 reads SGHTA; CDR2 reads FQGNSA. The ends were cut back, 0 bases at V and 4 bases at J, with 3 bases in the middle. The DNA of the CDR3 is TGTGCCAGCAGCTTAGCGGCCACCGGGGAGCTGTTTTTT. Translated, it gives CASSLAATGELFF.

This clonotype has ten or more counts. The genes are TRBV29-1 and TRBJ1-1; D gene uncertain. The length of the CDR3 is 14 residues. V was trimmed by 7 bases and J by 1 base, leaving 16 bases between them. Germline CDR1 SQVTM, CDR2 ANQGSEA. The CDR3 reads CSALGLAGNTEAFF. CDR3 DNA: TGCAGCGCGCTTGGACTGGCGGGGAACACTGAAGCTTTCTTT. The full variable domain, in which reference TRBV29-1 and TRBJ1-1 provide the parts outside the CDR3, is SAVISQKPSRDICQRGTSLTIQCQVDSQVTMMFWYRQQPGQSLTLIATANQGSEATYESGFVIDKFPISRPNLTFSTLTVSNMSPEDSSIYLCSALGLAGNTEAFFGQGTRLTVV.

This clonotype was found a few times. The chain joins TRBV7-9 to TRBJ1-1, with D maybe TRBD1 (5 bases). Germline assignment: CDR1 SEHNR and CDR2 FQNEAQ (reference sequence). There are 14 residues in the CDR3. V lost 7 bases to trimming and J lost 0 bases, with 12 bases between them. The CDR3 protein is CASTPGGLNTEAFF. CDR3 sequence (DNA): TGTGCCAGCACCCCTGGGGGATTGAACACTGAAGCTTTCTTT.

This clonotype was seen ten or more times. The chain links TRBV25-1 to TRBJ2-1, with a weak D call TRBD2 (7 bases). V shed 7 bases and J shed 4 bases, with 17 bases lying between them. Germline V gene sequence: CDR1 MGHDK, CDR2 SYGVNS. This CDR3 spans 15 amino acids. The CDR3, as DNA: TGTGCCAGCACGGGGGGCGGTCAACGTTACAATGAGCAGTTCTTC. It yields the protein CASTGGGQRYNEQFF.

In its sample, this clonotype was seen many times. The chain is built from TRBV6-5 and TRBJ1-1; TRBD1 agrees at 8 bases. Germline CDR1 is MNHEY and CDR2 is SVGAGI. CDR3 length: 13 residues. Trimming at V came to 5 bases and at J to 6 bases, leaving 5 bases not matched to a gene. CDR3 loop: CASSKQGASEAFF. In DNA form, the CDR3 reads TGTGCCAGCAGTAAGCAGGGGGCCTCTGAAGCTTTCTTT.

Many counts were recorded for this clonotype. CDR3 sequence: CSASAGSNAYSPLHF. The CDR3 region has the DNA TGCAGTGCTAGTGCAGGGTCGAACGCCTATTCACCCCTCCACTTT. The rearrangement uses TRBV20-1 and TRBJ1-6; tentative D call: TRBD1 (5 bases). V was trimmed by 3 bases and J by 8 bases, leaving 17 bases between them. CDR3 length equals 15 residues. In germline, CDR1 is DFQATT, CDR2 SNEGSKA (reference sequence).

This sequence joins TRBV5-4 and TRBJ2-7; a possible D gene is TRBD1 (5 bases). V dropped 0 bases and J dropped 5 bases, with 12 bases sitting between them. CDR3 length: 14 residues. Per germline, CDR1 SGHNT and CDR2 YYREEE (reference sequence). CDR3 sequence reads: CASSLGGRVDEQYF. The CDR3 DNA reads as TGTGCCAGCAGCTTGGGGGGCAGGGTGGACGAGCAGTACTTC.

This clonotype was observed many times. A read error may account for a junction end that differs from germline. The chain couples TRBV7-7 to TRBJ2-5; 9 nucleotides match TRBD1. The length of the CDR3 is 16 residues. CDR1 is SSHAT, CDR2 FNYEAQ, per germline (reference sequence). The CDR3 loop is CASSLLGTGQQETQYF. In DNA form, the CDR3 reads TGTGCTAGCAGCTTACTCGGGACAGGGCAGCAAGAGACCCAGTACTTC. Full variable domain (rest looked up from reference TRBV7-7 and TRBJ2-5): GAGVSQSPRYKVTKRGQDVTLRCDPISSHATLYWYQQALGQGPEFLTYFNYEAQPDKSGLPSDRFSAERPEGSISTLTIQRTEQRDSAMYRCASSLLGTGQQETQYFGPGTRLLVL.

In its sample, this clonotype was seen many times. The chain couples TRBV12-3 or TRBV12-4 to TRBJ2-7, with D possibly called TRBD1 or TRBD2 (5 bases each). The CDR3 loop spans 12 amino acids. Trimming took 4 bases from V and 5 from J, leaving 9 bases between them. For the CDR3, the DNA is TGTGCCAGCAGTTGGGGGATGGACGAGCAGTACTTC. It encodes CASSWGMDEQYF.

The table lists this clonotype with many counts. The V and J genes are TRBV20-1 and TRBJ1-1, with 7 bases matching TRBD1. The CDR3 sequence is 14 residues long. Trimming removed 7 bases from V and 1 base from J; junction bases left unmatched: 9. The germline CDR1 and CDR2 sequences are DFQATT and SNEGSKA (reference sequence). The CDR3 sequence is CSVTTGMANTEAFF. The CDR3, as DNA: TGCAGTGTCACGACAGGGATGGCGAACACTGAAGCTTTCTTT.

This clonotype was detected only a few times. The chain joins TRBV12-3 or TRBV12-4 to TRBJ2-6; D is ambiguous. Trimming cost V 5 bases and J 1 base, with 15 bases left between them. This CDR3 is 17 amino acids long. DNA for the CDR3: TGTGCCAGCAGTCCTCGAGCCCTCCAGTCTGGGGCCAACGTCCTGACTTTC. Translating it yields CASSPRALQSGANVLTF.

This clonotype has a count of ten or more. This chain connects TRBV20-1 to TRBJ2-1; TRBD2 aligns across 13 bases. Germline-derived CDR1 and CDR2 are DFQATT and SNEGSKA (reference sequence). J was trimmed by 4 bases and V by 6 bases; bases with no gene match: 9. The CDR3 spans 16 residues. The DNA for the CDR3 is TGCAGTGCAATACTAGCGGGAGGGTCATGGTACAATGAGCAGTTCTTC. As protein: CSAILAGGSWYNEQFF.